The 17 T cell receptor beta chains below come from one sample, sequenced in a study of shared clonotypes between healthy human individuals. Terminally differentiated effector memory CD45RA+ cells were excluded by CCR7 positive selection of CD45RO-negative cells. The protocol was immunoSEQ multiplex PCR, while the TCRdb copy is restricted to in-frame clones and leaves out a portion. Of under 2,000,000 clones in the sample, approximately 94% were seen once. The specimen sequenced was naive CD8+ T cells sorted from blood. These receptor sequences come from a man between 18 and 35 years old in good health.

The DNA of the CDR3 is TGTGCCAGCAGCTTACCCTCGGGGCTTCTTAATGAAAAACTGTTTTTT. Amino acid sequence: CASSLPSGLLNEKLFF. The gene calls are TRBV11-2 and TRBJ1-4, with D possibly being TRBD1 (5 bases). Germline V gene data show CDR1 as SGHAT and CDR2 as FQNNGV. The V and J ends lost 2 bases and 4 bases respectively, with 14 bases between them. The CDR3 length is 16 residues.

The table lists this clone with a few counts. This sequence joins TRBV5-1 and TRBJ1-1; possibly TRBD1 for D (5 bases). The germline V gene has CDR1 SGHRS and CDR2 YFSETQ. The CDR3 runs 16 residues. Trimming stripped 1 base from V and 0 bases from J, with 13 bases between. The CDR3 loop is CASSLRQAGVNTEAFF. The DNA for the CDR3 is TGCGCCAGCAGCTTGAGGCAGGCGGGGGTGAACACTGAAGCTTTCTTT.

This chain connects TRBV28 to TRBJ1-2; TRBD1 agrees at 12 bases. After removal of 7 bases from V and 6 bases from J, the junction contained 9 bases not matched to a gene. The CDR3 runs 15 residues. Germline V gene data show CDR1 as MDHEN and CDR2 as SYDVKM. CDR3 residues: CASTEPGQGADGYTF. The CDR3 DNA follows: TGTGCCAGCACTGAACCGGGACAGGGGGCCGATGGCTACACCTTC.

The V and J genes are TRBV6-4 and TRBJ1-2, with 11 bases identical to TRBD1. Unmatched junction bases numbered 8, after V lost 6 bases and J lost 5 bases. The germline gives CDR1 MRHNA, CDR2 SNTAGT. The CDR3 loop spans 15 amino acids. CDR3 sequence (DNA): TGTGCCAGCAGGATCCCGGGACAGGGGGATTATGGCTACACCTTC. Protein: CASRIPGQGDYGYTF.

The rearrangement uses TRBV5-6 and TRBJ2-7, with 8 bases matching TRBD2. The CDR3 loop spans 14 amino acids. V lost 4 bases, J lost 3 bases, and 6 bases stayed unmatched. Germline V gene lookup returns CDR1 SGHDT and CDR2 YYEEEE. The CDR3 loop is CASSQSGSVYEQYF. CDR3 coding DNA: TGTGCCAGCAGCCAAAGCGGGAGTGTCTACGAGCAGTACTTC.

This clone was seen once. The chain employs TRBV7-9 and TRBJ1-6, with 7 bases matching TRBD1. Germline loops: CDR1 SEHNR, CDR2 FQNEAQ (reference sequence). With 6 bases clipped from V and 6 bases from J, the junction kept 11 bases outside the gene matches. This CDR3 region has 16 residues. CDR3 nucleotide sequence: TGTGCCAGCAGTTCCAAGGTGGGACAGCGTAATTCACCCCTCCACTTT. Translated: CASSSKVGQRNSPLHF.

This chain joins TRBV10-3 and TRBJ2-3, with 14 bases fitting TRBD2. From germline, CDR1 is ENHRY and CDR2 SYGVKD. Unmatched junction bases numbered 6, after V lost 2 bases and J lost 5 bases. This CDR3 is built from 17 residues. CDR3 nucleotide sequence: TGTGCCATCAGTGAGCCCGGGACTAGCGGGAGAGGAGATACGCAGTATTTT. It yields the protein CAISEPGTSGRGDTQYF.

J is TRBJ2-1 and V is TRBV4-1; 8 bases are shared with TRBD1. Germline V lookup: CDR1 MGHRA, CDR2 YSYEKL. With V trimmed by 3 bases and J by 4 bases, 2 bases remained unmatched. This CDR3 spans 14 amino acids. As DNA, the CDR3 is TGCGCCAGCAGCCATGGACAGGGATACAATGAGCAGTTCTTC. It is translated as CASSHGQGYNEQFF.

V usage is TRBV4-1 and J usage is TRBJ2-3; perhaps TRBD1 as D (6 bases). V lost 3 bases and J 2 bases, leaving 21 bases between the germline ends. Germline-derived CDR1 and CDR2 are MGHRA and YSYEKL. CDR3 length: 18 residues. This chain's CDR3 is CASSHLSWSGVDTDTQYF. The CDR3 nucleotides read TGCGCCAGCAGCCATTTAAGTTGGTCAGGGGTAGACACAGATACGCAGTATTTT.

This sequence joins TRBV19 and TRBJ2-7, with TRBD1 matching 8 bases. This CDR3 has 13 residues. Trimming cost V 10 bases and J 3 bases; bases outside gene matches: 8. The germline V gene encodes CDR1 LNHDA and CDR2 SQIVND (reference sequence). The CDR3 region has the DNA TGTGCCACCCAGAGGACAGGGAGCTACGAGCAGTACTTC. It translates to CATQRTGSYEQYF.

Note on this clone: This same CDR3 is encoded by further DNA sequences in the sample. The V gene is TRBV4-1, the J gene TRBJ2-1, with 10 positions matching TRBD1. J was trimmed by 1 base and V by 3 bases; bases with no gene match: 0. Germline CDR1 MGHRA, CDR2 YSYEKL. The CDR3 runs to 15 residues. CDR3 sequence: CASSQDRGSYNEQFF. The CDR3 DNA sequence: TGCGCCAGCAGCCAGGACAGGGGGTCCTACAATGAGCAGTTCTTC.

The V and J genes are TRBV2 and TRBJ1-1; 10 bases line up with TRBD1. The V gene end was trimmed by 2 bases and the J gene end by 0 bases; junction bases not matched to a gene: 18. The CDR3 consists of 21 residues. Germline V gene sequence: CDR1 SNHLY, CDR2 FYNNEI. The CDR3 region is CASSERLFERQGAGMNTEAFF. The CDR3 DNA is TGTGCCAGCAGTGAACGATTGTTTGAAAGACAGGGGGCGGGGATGAACACTGAAGCTTTCTTT.

In its sample, this clone was seen once. The chain uses TRBV4-2 and TRBJ1-1, with 8 bases lining up with TRBD1. Unmatched junction bases numbered 12, after V lost 0 bases and J lost 3 bases. Per germline, CDR1 LGHNA and CDR2 YNFKEQ. The CDR3 loop spans 18 amino acids. CDR3 nucleotides: TGTGCCAGCAGCCAAGATAGGGCAGGGGGCGTCGGAGACACTGAAGCTTTCTTT. It codes for CASSQDRAGGVGDTEAFF.

J is TRBJ2-3 and V is TRBV4-1; no reliable D call. Germline CDR1 and CDR2: MGHRA and YSYEKL. The CDR3 is 14 amino acids. V was pared by 4 bases and J by 4 bases, with 12 bases between. As DNA, the CDR3 is TGCGCCAGCAGCCGCCCATCGAGCCCAGATACGCAGTATTTT. Residues: CASSRPSSPDTQYF.

The gene calls are TRBV27 and TRBJ2-7; D gene unclear. V was clipped by 8 bases and J by 5 bases, with 10 bases between them. The CDR3 runs 11 residues. Germline V gene lookup returns CDR1 MNHEY and CDR2 SMNVEV (reference sequence). CDR3 nucleotide sequence: TGTGCCAGCGGACCCCACCACGAGCAGTACTTC. Its translation: CASGPHHEQYF.

This chain links TRBV28 with TRBJ2-5; a possible D gene is TRBD1 (5 bases). Germline CDR1 and CDR2: MDHEN and SYDVKM. The ends were cut back, 3 bases at V and 5 bases at J, with 13 bases in the middle. CDR3 size: 14 residues. Here the CDR3 reads CASSFRVLGETQYF. The CDR3 DNA sequence: TGTGCCAGCAGTTTCAGGGTCCTAGGGGAGACCCAGTACTTC.

V gene TRBV9 combines with J gene TRBJ2-2; 8 bases are shared with TRBD2. The CDR3 covers 17 residues. Germline loops: CDR1 SGDLS, CDR2 YYNGEE. J gave up 0 bases and V 3 bases, and 7 bases lay outside the gene matches. This chain's CDR3 is CASSEERGTANTGELFF. Written as DNA, the CDR3 is TGTGCCAGCAGCGAGGAGCGGGGGACTGCGAACACCGGGGAGCTGTTTTTT.